Listed below are T cell receptor beta chains from one sample, sequenced in a study of blood T cell repertoires in COVID-19. The method was immunoSEQ multiplex PCR; TCRdb's version includes in-frame clones alone and lacks a portion of them. Here the sample spans 210,000 or so clones, over 75% being singletons. The sample consisted of PBMCs or T cells enriched from blood (not recorded which). These receptors came from a man aged 25-40 years with acute COVID-19. Both conserved end residues are part of each CDR3. A D gene is named only where the DNA matches it firmly. The listing skips clone size in some rows; elsewhere it reads once, few, many or a size class.

V	size	J	D	CDR3	DNA
TRBV2	few	TRBJ2-7	NA	CASKTDFSSYEQYF	TGTGCCAGTAAGACAGACTTTTCCTCCTACGAGCAGTACTTC
TRBV2	NA	TRBJ2-7	NA	CASSESRGTYEQYF	TGTGCCAGCAGTGAAAGCAGGGGAACCTACGAGCAGTACTTC
TRBV14	NA	TRBJ1-1	TRBD1	CASNTGGHGQAFF	TGTGCCAGCAATACAGGGGGCCATGGACAAGCTTTCTTT
TRBV29-1	few	TRBJ1-1	TRBD1	CSVDRGQGILEAFF	TGCAGCGTTGACCGGGGACAGGGGATACTTGAAGCTTTCTTT
TRBV2	many	TRBJ2-7	NA	CASRVPGGLRRYEQYF	TGTGCCAGCAGGGTCCCGGGCGGGTTACGGCGCTACGAGCAGTACTTC
TRBV30	NA	TRBJ1-2	TRBD1	CAWIPGGIGYGYTF	TGTGCCTGGATCCCAGGGGGGATCGGCTATGGCTACACCTTC
TRBV5-1	NA	TRBJ2-5	TRBD2	CASSPRSTSGGGETQYF	TGCGCCAGCAGCCCGAGATCGACTAGCGGGGGGGGAGAGACCCAGTACTTC
TRBV3-1/TRBV3-2	NA	TRBJ2-5	TRBD2	CASSLAGVETQYF	TGTGCCAGCAGCCTAGCGGGGGTGGAGACCCAGTACTTC
TRBV5-6	NA	TRBJ1-2	NA	CASSSTRSGYGYTF	TGTGCCAGCAGTTCGACACGTTCTGGGTATGGCTACACCTTC
TRBV19	NA	TRBJ2-7	NA	CASSIVGGPSYEQYF	TGTGCCAGTAGTATAGTCGGGGGTCCCTCCTACGAGCAGTACTTC
TRBV5-1	NA	TRBJ2-7	NA	CASSFSRDRKSYEQYF	TGCGCCAGCAGCTTTAGTAGAGACAGGAAATCCTACGAGCAGTACTTC
TRBV24-1	NA	TRBJ2-5	NA	CATSASGLGETQYF	TGTGCCACCAGTGCGTCGGGGTTGGGAGAGACCCAGTACTTC
TRBV7-6	NA	TRBJ1-2	TRBD1	CASSKGQEIDGYTF	TGTGCCAGCAGTAAAGGACAGGAAATTGATGGCTACACCTTC
TRBV9	once	TRBJ2-3	TRBD2	CASSQEGLAGAGLYF	TGTGCCAGCAGCCAAGAGGGACTAGCGGGGGCTGGTCTATATTTT
TRBV18	NA	TRBJ2-5	NA	CASSPGASPGETQYF	TGTGCCAGCTCACCAGGAGCGAGCCCGGGTGAGACCCAGTACTTC
TRBV19	NA	TRBJ2-1	TRBD1	CASRGGDRVSYNEQFF	TGTGCCAGTAGGGGGGGGGACAGGGTGTCCTACAATGAGCAGTTCTTC
TRBV19	NA	TRBJ2-1	NA	CASSRTFLSYNEQFF	TGTGCCAGTAGTAGGACTTTCCTCTCCTACAATGAGCAGTTCTTC
TRBV28	NA	TRBJ1-4	NA	CASSSTGGVNEKLFF	TGTGCCAGCAGTTCCACGGGAGGGGTTAATGAAAAACTGTTTTTT
TRBV2	NA	TRBJ2-5	NA	CASSEARGTQYF	TGTGCCAGCAGTGAAGCGCGGGGGACCCAGTACTTC
TRBV5-1	NA	TRBJ1-1	TRBD1	CASSQNTQGAEAFF	TGCGCCAGCAGTCAAAATACCCAGGGGGCCGAAGCTTTCTTT
TRBV5-1	NA	TRBJ1-2	NA	CASSLVGLARDGYTF	TGCGCCAGCAGCTTGGTGGGGCTCGCGAGAGATGGCTACACCTTC
TRBV30	NA	TRBJ1-5	NA	CAWSVQGWDQPQHF	TGTGCCTGGAGTGTGCAGGGATGGGATCAGCCCCAGCATTTT
TRBV9	few	TRBJ2-3	TRBD2	CASSVGASGRGDTQYF	TGTGCCAGCAGCGTAGGCGCTAGCGGGCGGGGAGATACGCAGTATTTT
TRBV28	NA	TRBJ2-2	TRBD1	CASRGQGTGELFF	TGTGCCAGCAGGGGACAGGGGACCGGGGAGCTGTTTTTT
TRBV5-6	NA	TRBJ1-1	TRBD1	CASRWTGETEAFF	TGTGCCAGCAGATGGACAGGGGAAACTGAAGCTTTCTTT
TRBV7-9	NA	TRBJ1-4	NA	CASRHTTGGGEKLFF	TGTGCCAGCAGACATACGACAGGTGGAGGTGAAAAACTGTTTTTT
TRBV19	NA	TRBJ1-4	TRBD1	CASSGTGGFTNEKLFF	TGTGCCAGTAGCGGGACAGGGGGATTTACTAATGAAAAACTGTTTTTT
TRBV7-9	NA	TRBJ1-4	NA	CASKTLGGASEKLFF	TGTGCCAGCAAGACCCTAGGGGGGGCGTCGGAAAAACTGTTTTTT
TRBV7-2	few	TRBJ1-5	NA	CASSLGGQFYNQPQHF	TGTGCCAGCAGCTTAGGCGGACAGTTCTACAATCAGCCCCAGCATTTT
TRBV27	NA	TRBJ1-1	NA	CASSLAGVLSSGTEAFF	TGTGCCAGCAGTCTTGCCGGGGTACTCTCGTCGGGGACTGAAGCTTTCTTT
TRBV7-9	NA	TRBJ2-7	NA	CASSSLGLLNEQYF	TGTGCCAGCAGCTCCCTGGGACTTCTCAACGAGCAGTACTTC
TRBV11-2	NA	TRBJ1-1	NA	CASSLQGNAEAFF	TGTGCCAGCAGCTTACAGGGCAACGCTGAAGCTTTCTTT
TRBV9	NA	TRBJ2-5	NA	CASSVAGGKETQYF	TGTGCCAGCAGCGTAGCGGGGGGCAAAGAGACCCAGTACTTC
TRBV21-1	NA	TRBJ2-2	NA	CASSKDVERQNTGELFF	TGTGCCAGCAGCAAAGATGTGGAGAGGCAGAACACCGGGGAGCTGTTTTTT
TRBV9	NA	TRBJ2-1	TRBD1	CASSVAGTGGHEQFF	TGTGCCAGCAGCGTAGCTGGGACAGGGGGTCATGAGCAGTTCTTC
TRBV5-1	NA	TRBJ1-1	NA	CASSLDLRNTEAFF	TGCGCCAGCAGCTTGGATCTGAGGAACACTGAAGCTTTCTTT
TRBV7-3	NA	TRBJ1-1	NA	CASSLGGDTEAFF	TGTGCCAGCAGCTTAGGGGGGGACACTGAAGCTTTCTTT
TRBV29-1	NA	TRBJ2-3	NA	CSVDGGFTDTQYF	TGCAGCGTTGATGGGGGGTTTACAGATACGCAGTATTTT
TRBV9	NA	TRBJ1-5	NA	CASSVNSNQPQHF	TGTGCCAGCAGCGTCAATAGCAATCAGCCCCAGCATTTT
TRBV13	NA	TRBJ1-3	TRBD1	CASSTPRTGSGNTIYF	TGTGCCAGCAGCACCCCTCGGACAGGTAGTGGAAACACCATATATTTT
TRBV5-1	NA	TRBJ1-1	TRBD1	CASSPATGANTEAFF	TGCGCCAGCAGCCCGGCGACAGGGGCGAACACTGAAGCTTTCTTT
TRBV27	NA	TRBJ1-4	TRBD1	CASSPAGGWYEKLFF	TGTGCCAGCAGTCCCGCAGGGGGCTGGTATGAAAAACTGTTTTTT
TRBV13	NA	TRBJ2-1	TRBD1	CASSIRDREKTNEQFF	TGTGCCAGCAGCATCAGGGACAGGGAAAAAACGAATGAGCAGTTCTTC